This TCR beta chain is drawn from a study of shared clonotypes between healthy human individuals. The wider study: Participating donors consisted of a couple of women and a few men aged 18 to 49. Whole-study results and caveats: Relative to their counterparts shared across all four donors, non-shared clonotypes exhibited diminished generation probabilities. Some naive CD4 clonotypes, roughly 5%, turned up in common across a handful of donors.

As for this clone: Antigen unknown.

Germline V gives CDR1 MNHEY, CDR2 SMNVEV (reference sequence). Trimming took 5 bases from V and 8 from J; bases not matched to a gene: 11. The CDR3 is made up of 15 amino acids. Cells designated naive CD8 were CD45RO-negative and were positively selected for CCR7, with terminally differentiated effector memory CD45RA+ cells excluded. The study drew its donors from healthy HIV-negative adults without recent acute infections or vaccinations. The method was immunoSEQ multiplex PCR; TCRdb's version includes in-frame clones alone and lacks a portion of them. The sample has over 2,000,000 clones; approximately 92% are singletons.

Material: naive CD8+ T cells from PBMCs. The origin of this receptor is a man aged 18-30 years in good health. Some clones in this sample may be carry-over from other donors' samples. V and J are TRBV27 and TRBJ2-2, with 7 bases that match TRBD1. The CDR3, as DNA: TGTGCCAGCAGTATAAGGGGGCCTAGTCCGGGGGAGCTGTTTTTT. Residues: CASSIRGPSPGELFF.